This TCR beta chain was found in a study of T cells after yellow fever vaccination. This clonotype was seen a handful of times. TCRdb fed the 5' RACE reads into MiXCR, producing one record per CDR3 protein. The sample lists around 590,000 distinct CDR3 sequences, approximately 13% occurring once. V lost 3 bases and J lost 3, with 9 bases in between. The CDR3 totals 14 residues. Germline CDR1 is WNHNN and CDR2 is SYGVQD (reference sequence). This TCR was sampled from a man aged 25 to 40 who received the YFV17D yellow fever vaccine. The source was PBMCs, collected on the day of the yellow fever booster vaccination. V and J are TRBV10-1 and TRBJ1-5; D gene uncertain. Here the CDR3 reads CASSDGGLNQPQHF. Here the CDR3 DNA reads TGCGCCAGCAGTGATGGCGGACTCAATCAGCCCCAGCATTTT.